This TCR beta chain was sequenced in a study of regulatory T cells in long-lasting Graves disease. Overall study: Graves' disease counted as persistent after over 5 years of antithyroid drugs with positive TSH receptor antibodies.

Germline loops: CDR1 MGHRA, CDR2 YSYEKL. The J segment lost 4 bases and the V segment lost 4 bases, leaving 6 bases of the junction unmatched. The CDR3 runs 15 residues. Time point specified: persistent/refractory GD, antithyroid drugs over 5 years with positive TRAb. Making the TCR library involved RNA that had been extracted from PBMCs. Libraries of TCR beta came from iRepertoire HTBI primers plus Arm-PCR of CDR3 regions. Using its own MiXCR run on the multiplex PCR reads, TCRdb lists one record per CDR3 protein. The table includes nearly 350,000 distinct CDR3 sequences, roughly a fifth detected once.

The TCR sequence derives from a female donor with Graves disease. The sample in question was peripheral blood mononuclear cells (PBMCs), obtained when the disease was refractory, from a patient treated with antithyroid drugs. The V call is TRBV4-1, the J call TRBJ1-4; 7 bases align to TRBD1. The CDR3 DNA reads TGCGCCAGCAGCCGGGAGGGACAGTATAATGAAAAACTGTTTTTT. This gives the protein CASSREGQYNEKLFF.